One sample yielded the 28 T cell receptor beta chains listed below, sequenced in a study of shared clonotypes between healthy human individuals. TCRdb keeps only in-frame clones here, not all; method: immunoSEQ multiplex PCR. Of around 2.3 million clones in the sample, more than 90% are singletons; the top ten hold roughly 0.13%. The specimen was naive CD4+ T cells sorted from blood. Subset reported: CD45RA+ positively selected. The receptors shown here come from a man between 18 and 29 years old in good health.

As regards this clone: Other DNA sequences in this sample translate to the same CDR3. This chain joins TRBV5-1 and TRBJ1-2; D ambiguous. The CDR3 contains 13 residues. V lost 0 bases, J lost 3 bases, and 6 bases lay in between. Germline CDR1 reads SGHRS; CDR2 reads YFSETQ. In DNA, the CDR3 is TGCGCCAGCAGCTTGGTCGGAGACTATGGCTACACCTTC. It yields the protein CASSLVGDYGYTF.

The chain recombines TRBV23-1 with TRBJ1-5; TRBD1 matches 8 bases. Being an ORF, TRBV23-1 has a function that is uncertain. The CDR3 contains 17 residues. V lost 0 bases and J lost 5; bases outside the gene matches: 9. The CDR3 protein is CASSQSGRQGPDQPQHF. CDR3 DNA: TGCGCCAGCAGTCAATCGGGCCGACAGGGGCCCGATCAGCCCCAGCATTTT.

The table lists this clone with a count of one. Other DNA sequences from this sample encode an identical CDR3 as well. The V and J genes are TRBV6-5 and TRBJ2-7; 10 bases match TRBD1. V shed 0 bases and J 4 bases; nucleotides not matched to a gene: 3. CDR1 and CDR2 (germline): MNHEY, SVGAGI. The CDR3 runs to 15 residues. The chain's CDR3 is CASSYSGTGVYEQYF. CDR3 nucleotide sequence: TGTGCCAGCAGTTACTCGGGGACAGGGGTTTACGAGCAGTACTTC.

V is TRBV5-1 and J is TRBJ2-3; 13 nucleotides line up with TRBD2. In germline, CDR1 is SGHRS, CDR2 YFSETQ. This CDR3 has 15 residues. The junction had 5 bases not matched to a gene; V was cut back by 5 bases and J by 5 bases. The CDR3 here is CASRGLAGVVDTQYF. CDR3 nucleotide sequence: TGCGCCAGCAGAGGACTAGCGGGAGTGGTAGATACGCAGTATTTT.

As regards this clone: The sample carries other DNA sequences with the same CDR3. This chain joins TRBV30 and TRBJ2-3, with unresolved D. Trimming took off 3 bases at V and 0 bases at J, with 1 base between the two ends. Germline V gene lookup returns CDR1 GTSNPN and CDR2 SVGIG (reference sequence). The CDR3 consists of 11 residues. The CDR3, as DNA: TGTGCCTGGAGGAGCACAGATACGCAGTATTTT. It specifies CAWRSTDTQYF.

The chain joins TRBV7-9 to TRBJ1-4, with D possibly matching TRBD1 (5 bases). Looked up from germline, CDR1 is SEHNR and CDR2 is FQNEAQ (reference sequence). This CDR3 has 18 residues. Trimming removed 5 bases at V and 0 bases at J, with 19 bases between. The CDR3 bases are TGTGCCAGCAGCCCCTCGAGAACAGGAGCCCCAACTAATGAAAAACTGTTTTTT. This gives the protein CASSPSRTGAPTNEKLFF.

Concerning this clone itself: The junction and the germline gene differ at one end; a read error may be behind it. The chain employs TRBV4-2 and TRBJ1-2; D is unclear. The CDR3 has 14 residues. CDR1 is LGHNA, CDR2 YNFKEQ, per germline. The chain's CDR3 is CASSQDQADYDYTF. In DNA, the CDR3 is TGTGCCAGCAGCCAAGATCAGGCTGACTATGACTACACCTTC.

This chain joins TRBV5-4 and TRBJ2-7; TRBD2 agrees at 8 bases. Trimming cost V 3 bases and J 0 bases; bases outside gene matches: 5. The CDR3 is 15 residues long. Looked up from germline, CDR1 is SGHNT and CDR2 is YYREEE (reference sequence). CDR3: CASSSERGNSYEQYF. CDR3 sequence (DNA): TGTGCCAGCAGCTCGGAGCGGGGGAACTCCTACGAGCAGTACTTC. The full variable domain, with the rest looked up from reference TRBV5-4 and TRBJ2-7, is ETGVTQSPTHLIKTRGQQVTLRCSSQSGHNTVSWYQQALGQGPQFIFQYYREEENGRGNFPPRFSGLQFPNYSSELNVNALELDDSALYLCASSSERGNSYEQYFGPGTRLTVT.

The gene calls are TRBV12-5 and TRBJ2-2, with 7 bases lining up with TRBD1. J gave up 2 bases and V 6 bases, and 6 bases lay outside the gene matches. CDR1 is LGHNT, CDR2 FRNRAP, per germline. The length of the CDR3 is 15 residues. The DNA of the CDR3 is TGTGCTAGTGGATTCGGGACAGTAAACACCGGGGAGCTGTTTTTT. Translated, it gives CASGFGTVNTGELFF.

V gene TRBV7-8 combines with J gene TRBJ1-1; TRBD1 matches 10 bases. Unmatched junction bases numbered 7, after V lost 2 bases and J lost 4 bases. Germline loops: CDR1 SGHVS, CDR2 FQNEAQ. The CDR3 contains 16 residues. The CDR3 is CASSLLGGQGSTEAFF. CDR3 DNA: TGTGCCAGCAGCTTATTGGGGGGACAGGGGAGCACTGAAGCTTTCTTT.

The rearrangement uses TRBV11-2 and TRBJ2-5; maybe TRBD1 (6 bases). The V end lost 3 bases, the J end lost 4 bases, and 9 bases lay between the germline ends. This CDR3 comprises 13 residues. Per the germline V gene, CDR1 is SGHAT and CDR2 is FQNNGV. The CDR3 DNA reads TGTGCCAGCAGCTTGGTCAGGGGAGAGACCCAGTACTTC. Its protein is CASSLVRGETQYF.

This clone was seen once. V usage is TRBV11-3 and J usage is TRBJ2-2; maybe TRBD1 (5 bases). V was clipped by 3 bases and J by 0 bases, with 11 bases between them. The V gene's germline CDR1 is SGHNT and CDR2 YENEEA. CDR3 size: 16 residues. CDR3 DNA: TGTGCCAGCAGCTTGGCCAGGACATCGAACACCGGGGAGCTGTTTTTT. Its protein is CASSLARTSNTGELFF.

CDR3 bases: TGTGCCAGCAGTCACGGGAGGAATGAGCAGTTCTTC. Amino acids: CASSHGRNEQFF. This chain links TRBV6-6 with TRBJ2-1; 7 nucleotides line up with TRBD2. CDR1 and CDR2 (germline): MNHNY, SVGAGI (reference sequence). The V and J ends lost 5 bases and 7 bases, in that order; junction bases with no gene match: 2. This CDR3 contains 12 residues.

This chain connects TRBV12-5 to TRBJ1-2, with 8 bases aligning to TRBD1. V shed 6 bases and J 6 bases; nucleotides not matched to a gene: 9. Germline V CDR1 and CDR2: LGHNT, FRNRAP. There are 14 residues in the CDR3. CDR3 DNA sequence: TGTGCTAGTGGCGACAGGGGCCAGCGGGATGGCTACACCTTC. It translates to CASGDRGQRDGYTF.

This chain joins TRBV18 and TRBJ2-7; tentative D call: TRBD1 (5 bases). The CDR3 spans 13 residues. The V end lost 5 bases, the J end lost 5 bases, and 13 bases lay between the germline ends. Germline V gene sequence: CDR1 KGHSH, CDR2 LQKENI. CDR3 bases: TGTGCCAGCTCATCCGACAGATCCGACGAGCAGTACTTC. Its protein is CASSSDRSDEQYF.

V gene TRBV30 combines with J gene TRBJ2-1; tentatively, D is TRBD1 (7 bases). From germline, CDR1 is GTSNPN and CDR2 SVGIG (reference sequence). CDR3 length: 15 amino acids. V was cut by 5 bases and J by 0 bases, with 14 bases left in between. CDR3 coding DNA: TGTGCCTGGGGAGGGGGCCGGAGCTCCTACAATGAGCAGTTCTTC. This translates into CAWGGGRSSYNEQFF.

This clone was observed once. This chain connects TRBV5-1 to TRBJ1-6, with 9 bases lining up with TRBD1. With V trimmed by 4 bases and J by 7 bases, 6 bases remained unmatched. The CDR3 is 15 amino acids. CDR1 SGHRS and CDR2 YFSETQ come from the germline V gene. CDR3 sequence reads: CASSPPGQGNSPLHF. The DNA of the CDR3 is TGCGCCAGCAGCCCCCCTGGACAGGGGAATTCACCCCTCCACTTT. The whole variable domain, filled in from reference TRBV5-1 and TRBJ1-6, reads KAGVTQTPRYLIKTRGQQVTLSCSPISGHRSVSWYQQTPGQGLQFLFEYFSETQRNKGNFPGRFSGRQFSNSRSEMNVSTLELGDSALYLCASSPPGQGNSPLHFGNGTRLTVT.

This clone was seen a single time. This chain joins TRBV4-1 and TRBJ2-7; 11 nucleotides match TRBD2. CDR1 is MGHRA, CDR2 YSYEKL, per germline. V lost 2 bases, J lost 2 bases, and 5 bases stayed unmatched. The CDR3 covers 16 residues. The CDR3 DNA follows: TGCGCCAGCAGCCAACCGACTAGCGGGGCGGCCTACGAGCAGTACTTC. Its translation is CASSQPTSGAAYEQYF.

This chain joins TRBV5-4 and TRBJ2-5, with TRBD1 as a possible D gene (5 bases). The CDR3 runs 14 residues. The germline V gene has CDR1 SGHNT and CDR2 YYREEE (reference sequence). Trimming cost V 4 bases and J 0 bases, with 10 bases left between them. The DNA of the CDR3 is TGTGCCAGCAGCCCAAACAGGTACCAAGAGACCCAGTACTTC. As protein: CASSPNRYQETQYF.

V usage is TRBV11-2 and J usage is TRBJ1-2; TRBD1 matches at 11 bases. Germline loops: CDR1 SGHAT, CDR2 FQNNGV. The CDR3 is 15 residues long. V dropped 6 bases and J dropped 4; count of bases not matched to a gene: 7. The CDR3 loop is CASRRDRGNFYGYTF. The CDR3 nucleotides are TGTGCCAGCAGGAGGGACAGGGGGAATTTCTATGGCTACACCTTC.

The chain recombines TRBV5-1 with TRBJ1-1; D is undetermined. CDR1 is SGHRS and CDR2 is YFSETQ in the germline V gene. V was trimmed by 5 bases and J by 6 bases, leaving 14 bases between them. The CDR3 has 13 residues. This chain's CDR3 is CASSSVPGPEAFF. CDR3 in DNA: TGCGCCAGCAGTTCGGTCCCAGGCCCTGAAGCTTTCTTT. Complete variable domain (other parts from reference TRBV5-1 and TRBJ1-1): KAGVTQTPRYLIKTRGQQVTLSCSPISGHRSVSWYQQTPGQGLQFLFEYFSETQRNKGNFPGRFSGRQFSNSRSEMNVSTLELGDSALYLCASSSVPGPEAFFGQGTRLTVV.

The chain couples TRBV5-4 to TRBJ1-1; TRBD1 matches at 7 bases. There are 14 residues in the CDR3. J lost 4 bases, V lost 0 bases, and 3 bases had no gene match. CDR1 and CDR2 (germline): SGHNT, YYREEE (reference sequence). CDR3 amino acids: CASSLARGFTEAFF. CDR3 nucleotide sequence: TGTGCCAGCAGCTTGGCCAGGGGGTTCACTGAAGCTTTCTTT. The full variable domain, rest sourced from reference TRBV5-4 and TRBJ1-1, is ETGVTQSPTHLIKTRGQQVTLRCSSQSGHNTVSWYQQALGQGPQFIFQYYREEENGRGNFPPRFSGLQFPNYSSELNVNALELDDSALYLCASSLARGFTEAFFGQGTRLTVV.

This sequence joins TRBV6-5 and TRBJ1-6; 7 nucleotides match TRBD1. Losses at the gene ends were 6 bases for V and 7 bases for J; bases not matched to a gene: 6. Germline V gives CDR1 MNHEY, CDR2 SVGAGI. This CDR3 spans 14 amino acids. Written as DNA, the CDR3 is TGTGCCAGCAGAACCGACAGGGCGAATTCACCCCTCCACTTT. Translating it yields CASRTDRANSPLHF.

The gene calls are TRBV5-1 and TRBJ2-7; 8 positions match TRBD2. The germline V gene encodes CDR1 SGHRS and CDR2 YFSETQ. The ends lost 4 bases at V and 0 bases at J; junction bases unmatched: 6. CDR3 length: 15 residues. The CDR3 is CASSDLAGSSYEQYF. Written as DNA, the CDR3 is TGCGCCAGCAGCGACCTAGCGGGTTCCTCCTACGAGCAGTACTTC.

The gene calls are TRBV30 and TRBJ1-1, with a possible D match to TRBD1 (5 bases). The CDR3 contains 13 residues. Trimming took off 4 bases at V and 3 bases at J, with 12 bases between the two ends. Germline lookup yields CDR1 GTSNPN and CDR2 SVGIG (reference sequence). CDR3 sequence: CAWKSRADTEAFF. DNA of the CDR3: TGTGCCTGGAAAAGCAGGGCTGACACTGAAGCTTTCTTT.

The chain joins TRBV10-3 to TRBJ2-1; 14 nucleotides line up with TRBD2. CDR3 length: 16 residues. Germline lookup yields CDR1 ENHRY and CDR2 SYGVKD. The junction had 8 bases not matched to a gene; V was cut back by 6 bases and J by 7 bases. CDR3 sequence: CAISRTSGGQGNEQFF. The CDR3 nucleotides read TGTGCCATCAGCCGGACTAGCGGGGGGCAGGGTAATGAGCAGTTCTTC.

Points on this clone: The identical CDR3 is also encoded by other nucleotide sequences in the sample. In nucleotides, the CDR3 is TGTGCCAGTAGTATAAGTGGGGAAAACTATGGCTACACCTTC. Translating gives CASSISGENYGYTF. The genes are TRBV19 and TRBJ1-2; no firm D call. Trimming took off 2 bases at V and 2 bases at J, with 9 bases between the two ends. Germline-derived CDR1 and CDR2 are LNHDA and SQIVND (reference sequence). The CDR3 runs 14 residues. Full variable domain (rest looked up from reference TRBV19 and TRBJ1-2): DGGITQSPKYLFRKEGQNVTLSCEQNLNHDAMYWYRQDPGQGLRLIYYSQIVNDFQKGDIAEGYSVSREKKESFPLTVTSAQKNPTAFYLCASSISGENYGYTFGSGTRLTVV.

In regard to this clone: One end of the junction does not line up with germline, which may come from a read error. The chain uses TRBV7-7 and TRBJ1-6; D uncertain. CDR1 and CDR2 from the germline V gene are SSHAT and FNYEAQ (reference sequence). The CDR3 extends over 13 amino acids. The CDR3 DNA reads TGTGCTAGCAGCTTAGACCGGAATTCACCCCTCCACTTT. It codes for CASSLDRNSPLHF.